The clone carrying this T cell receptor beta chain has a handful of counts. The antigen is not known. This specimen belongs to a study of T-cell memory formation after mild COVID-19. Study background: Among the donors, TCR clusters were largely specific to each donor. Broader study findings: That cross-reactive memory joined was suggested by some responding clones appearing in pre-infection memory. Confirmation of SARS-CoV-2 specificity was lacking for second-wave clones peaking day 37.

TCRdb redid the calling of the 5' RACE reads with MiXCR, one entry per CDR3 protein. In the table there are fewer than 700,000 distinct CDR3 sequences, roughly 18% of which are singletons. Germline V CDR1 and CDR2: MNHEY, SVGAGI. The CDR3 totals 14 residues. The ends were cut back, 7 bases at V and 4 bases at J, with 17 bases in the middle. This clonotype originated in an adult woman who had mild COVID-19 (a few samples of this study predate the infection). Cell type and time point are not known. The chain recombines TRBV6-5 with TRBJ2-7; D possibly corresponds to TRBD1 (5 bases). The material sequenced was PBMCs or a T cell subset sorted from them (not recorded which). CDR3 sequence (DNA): TGTGCCAGCACCAAGGGGCCCCCGATTTACGAGCAGTACTTC. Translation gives CASTKGPPIYEQYF.